This T cell receptor beta chain was recorded in a study of T cells in Graves' hyperthyroidism and ophthalmopathy. For the study at large: Blood from the periphery was taken at initial diagnosis, before any treatment. The study, taken as a whole, reports: Ophthalmopathy got predicted by the model a median around six months before its onset. Most thyroid clonotypes that were expanded above 0.001 also turned up in blood.

It was RNA transcripts that yielded the amplified TCR beta CDR3 regions. Carried out on the TCR CDR3, a first-round RT-PCR used the HTBI primer set. TCRdb redid the calling of the multiplex PCR reads with MiXCR, one entry per CDR3 protein. The sample has 500,000 to 800,000 distinct CDR3 sequences; more than 12% are singletons. In the case of this clonotype: Its antigen is not known.

The material sequenced was blood. The receptor comes from a woman in her forties or fifties with Graves' ophthalmopathy.

The CDR3 loop reads CASSLLGQGGTEAFF. The CDR3 coding sequence is TGTGCCAGCAGCTTACTTGGACAGGGTGGAACTGAAGCTTTCTTT. The V and J genes are TRBV7-3 and TRBJ1-1; 8 bases agree with TRBD1. Germline CDR1 is SGHTA and CDR2 is FQGTGA. The J segment lost 5 bases and the V segment lost 2 bases, leaving 7 bases of the junction unmatched. CDR3 length equals 15 residues.